This T cell receptor (beta chain) was retrieved from a study of cytomegalovirus exposure and HLA in healthy donors. This clone occurred a few times. In the same sample, other DNA sequences code for this CDR3. The CDR3 loop spans 12 amino acids. CDR1 is LNHDA, CDR2 SQIVND, per germline (reference sequence). The V gene lost 6 bases and the J gene lost 5 bases, with 10 bases spanning the gap. 60 Vbeta and 13 Jbeta primers were used in PCR. Libraries were prepared by immunoSEQ multiplex PCR; TCRdb keeps only in-frame clonotypes and omits some of them. The sample has 150,000 to 200,000 clones; 75% to 80% are singletons.

The sequenced material came from PBMCs. This sequence joins TRBV19 and TRBJ1-1; D not certain. This receptor was identified in a woman aged 45-65 years in good health and CMV-seropositive. As DNA, the CDR3 is TGTGCCAGTAGGGGTCAGAGGACTGAAGCTTTCTTT. Encoded protein: CASRGQRTEAFF. The whole variable domain, remainder taken from reference TRBV19 and TRBJ1-1, is DGGITQSPKYLFRKEGQNVTLSCEQNLNHDAMYWYRQDPGQGLRLIYYSQIVNDFQKGDIAEGYSVSREKKESFPLTVTSAQKNPTAFYLCASRGQRTEAFFGQGTRLTVV.